What follows is one T cell receptor beta chain and its context. The target of this receptor is not known. It has no much larger one-base neighbor in the sample; base qualities were not kept. TCRbeta CDR3 regions were amplified from genomic DNA using the immunoSEQ Assay, a bias-controlled multiplex PCR. The original pipeline was this. The number of nucleated cells in each sample was estimated by amplification of reference gene primers within the assay. Sequence reads were collapsed and filtered to measure the absolute abundance of every unique TCRbeta CDR3 rearrangement. Productive Simpson clonality was computed per sample as the square root of Simpson's diversity index over productive rearrangements. This immuneACCESS table, as held by TCRdb, lists in-frame sequences with V and J called but not all clones. Of the missing ones, under half trace to an unresolved V gene in checked studies; the others have no known cause. The DNA gave D and trimming, while V, J and clone size come from that table. This sample is represented by some 97,000 clones; approximately 85% of them were singletons. About 6.3% of the sample is taken by the ten largest.

The CDR3, from cysteine to phenylalanine, totals 17 residues. Just CDR3 DNA is preserved here, 51 bases in frame from base 1. The V and J ends are trimmed by 4 bases and 1 base, leaving 20 bases between them. Per the germline V gene, SGHRS is the CDR1 and YFSETQ is the CDR2. The sample belongs to a study of blood T cell repertoires in COVID-19 (dated by TCRdb to 2018 to 2021). For the wider study: Samples covering the acute and convalescent phases of COVID-19 were provided by collaborators in the United States, Italy and Spain. The sample metadata nearly always contained a de-identified subject ID, COVID-19 status, age in years and sex. The dataset comprised deeply sampled blood TCRbeta repertoires from subjects exposed to, actively infected with, or recovered from COVID-19. Samples were obtained from the ongoing ImmuneRACE study (first 160 participants) and from about 1,300 subjects provided by 6 global collaborators. The material from the prospective study consisted of cDNA or gDNA derived from T cells, B-cell-depleted T cells, or PBMCs. The repertoires were made available in a free public database intended to serve as a resource for research on the immune response to SARS-CoV-2. Where available, HLA class I and class II types were obtained from metadata supplied by the sample provider rather than from assay-based typing. Results and caveats for the whole study, not just this receptor: How much clinical and demographic metadata was included differed by source and by participant, and the metadata was provided uncurated.

The collaborating institutions used their own protocols to collect whole blood in K2EDTA tubes. Collaborator samples were shipped for TCRbeta analysis as frozen whole blood, isolated PBMCs, or DNA extracted from either sample type. Sequenced sample: peripheral blood. The rearranged chain carries TRBV5-1 and TRBJ2-5, with TRBD2 tentatively as D gene (6 bases match). The clonotype was recovered from a woman aged 55-69 years with acute or convalescent COVID-19. The CDR3 region: CASSPTRRIAVQETQYF. The nucleotide sequence is TGCGCCAGCAGCCCCACTCGGAGAATAGCGGTCCAAGAGACCCAGTACTTC. Extended through the reference TRBV5-1 and TRBJ2-5 proteins, this CDR3 yields the full variable domain: KAGVTQTPRYLIKTRGQQVTLSCSPISGHRSVSWYQQTPGQGLQFLFEYFSETQRNKGNFPGRFSGRQFSNSRSEMNVSTLELGDSALYLCASSPTRRIAVQETQYFGPGTRLLVL.